The present entry profiles one T cell receptor (beta chain) with its context. Cells designated naive CD8 were CD45RO-negative and were positively selected for CCR7, with terminally differentiated effector memory CD45RA+ cells excluded. The data derive from a study of shared clonotypes between healthy human individuals. Here immunoSEQ multiplex PCR was the method, and the copy in TCRdb shows in-frame clones only, minus some. Here the sample spans some 2.1 million clones, approximately 95% being singletons. Germline CDR1 is SGHTA and CDR2 is FQGNSA. Trimming at V came to 5 bases and at J to 2 bases, leaving 8 bases not matched to a gene. This CDR3 is built from 16 residues.

The TCR comes from a man aged 18 to 29 in good health. This chain links TRBV7-2 with TRBJ2-7; 11 nucleotides line up with TRBD2. Sequencing was carried out using naive CD8+ T cells sorted from blood. The CDR3 coding sequence is TGTGCCAGCAGCCCCCGGACTAGCGGGTTGCCCTACGAGCAGTACTTC. It is translated as CASSPRTSGLPYEQYF.